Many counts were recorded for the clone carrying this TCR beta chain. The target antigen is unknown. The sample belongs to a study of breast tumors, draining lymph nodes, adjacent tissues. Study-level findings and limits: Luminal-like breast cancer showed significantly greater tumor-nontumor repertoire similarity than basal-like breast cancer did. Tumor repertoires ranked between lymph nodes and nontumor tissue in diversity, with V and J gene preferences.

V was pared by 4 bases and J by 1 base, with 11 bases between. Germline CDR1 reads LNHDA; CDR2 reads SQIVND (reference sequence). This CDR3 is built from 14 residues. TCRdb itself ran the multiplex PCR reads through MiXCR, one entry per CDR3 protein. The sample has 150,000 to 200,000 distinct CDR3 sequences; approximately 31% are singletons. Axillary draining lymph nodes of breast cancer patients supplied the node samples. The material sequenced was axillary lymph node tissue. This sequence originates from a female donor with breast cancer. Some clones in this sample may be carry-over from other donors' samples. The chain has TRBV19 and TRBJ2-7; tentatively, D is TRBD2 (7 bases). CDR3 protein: CASSKGGISYEQYF. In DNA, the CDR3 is TGTGCCAGTAGTAAGGGGGGGATTTCCTACGAGCAGTACTTC.